Each of the 5 T cell receptor beta chains below was sequenced from the same sample in a study of post-analysis software for immune sequencing data. Study-wide findings and caveats: Relative to controls, patients had a handful of TRBV segments at higher frequency, with TRBV5-6, TRBV5-1 and TRBV20-1 among these.

These receptors' antigens are unknown. Researchers reported that TCR beta cDNA libraries carried unique molecular identifiers. Using its own MiXCR run on the PCR reads, TCRdb lists one record per CDR3 protein. The data hold fewer than 900,000 distinct CDR3 sequences, with around 46% observed a single time. Material for sequencing was blood. The receptor set was obtained from a girl aged 10-17 years with multiple sclerosis.

The V call is TRBV29-1, the J call TRBJ2-3, with 7 bases matching TRBD2. There are 14 residues in the CDR3. Germline CDR1 reads SQVTM; CDR2 reads ANQGSEA. Trimming took 4 bases from V and 6 from J; bases not matched to a gene: 10. The CDR3 DNA follows: TGCAGCGTTGGGGAGCGGGGTTCGAAGGATACGCAGTATTTT. Protein sequence: CSVGERGSKDTQYF.

The sample holds a few counts of this clonotype. The chain uses TRBV20-1 and TRBJ2-3, with TRBD2 identical over 9 bases. The J segment lost 3 bases and the V segment lost 3 bases, leaving 4 bases of the junction unmatched. Germline values: CDR1 DFQATT, CDR2 SNEGSKA (reference sequence). The CDR3 runs 14 residues. The DNA of the CDR3 is TGCAGTGCTAGGCCTAGCGGGACAACAGATACGCAGTATTTT. It codes for CSARPSGTTDTQYF.

This clonotype has a single count. A single base separates this from a much larger clone, so it may be a read error. In DNA, the CDR3 is TGCGGTGCTAGAGGTGGACAGTTTTACGAGCAGTACTTC. This encodes CGARGGQFYEQYF. The chain is built from TRBV20-1 and TRBJ2-7; a possible D gene is TRBD1 (6 bases). Germline assignment: CDR1 DFQATT and CDR2 SNEGSKA (reference sequence). The CDR3 runs to 13 residues.

CDR3 sequence: CSARGQGTGELFF. CDR3 in DNA: TGCAGTGCTAGAGGACAGGGTACCGGGGAGCTGTTTTTT. The gene calls are TRBV20-1 and TRBJ2-2; 7 bases agree with TRBD1. The CDR3 loop spans 13 amino acids. V gave up 1 base and J gave up 5 bases; unmatched junction bases: 1. Germline V lookup: CDR1 DFQATT, CDR2 SNEGSKA (reference sequence).

The chain links TRBV30 to TRBJ2-1; no clear D gene. V dropped 0 bases and J dropped 6 bases, with 3 bases sitting between them. Germline V gene lookup returns CDR1 GTSNPN and CDR2 SVGIG (reference sequence). The length of the CDR3 is 11 residues. Here the CDR3 reads CAWSVVNEQFF. The CDR3, as DNA: TGTGCCTGGAGTGTAGTCAATGAGCAGTTCTTC.